The 14 T cell receptor beta chains given below trace back to one sample, sequenced in a study of vaccination and CD4 T cells after COVID-19. Treatment denoted: roughly ten-day PBMC culture with coronavirus spike peptide pools or control peptides (ViraFEST assay). Investigators obtained the unexposed donor's CD4+ T cells before the COVID-19 pandemic (2011-2018). The assay that was used to sequence DNA from cultured CD4+ T cells was the Oncomine TCR Beta short-read assay. A single record per CDR3 protein comes from TCRdb applying MiXCR to the PCR reads. The sample has about 7,500 distinct CDR3 sequences; roughly two fifths are singletons. Their antigens are not known. Input material: CD4+ T cells from blood, cultured in vitro. Receptors were obtained from a human donor in good health.

The chain uses TRBV27 and TRBJ2-1; a possible D gene is TRBD2 (5 bases). The CDR3 spans 17 residues. Trimming removed 2 bases from V and 0 bases from J, with 14 bases in between. CDR1 is MNHEY, CDR2 SMNVEV, per germline (reference sequence). The CDR3 sequence is CASSLRVAGSSYNEQFF. The DNA for the CDR3 is TGTGCCAGCAGTTTACGGGTAGCTGGGAGCTCCTACAATGAGCAGTTCTTC.

The J gene is TRBJ1-3, the V gene TRBV19; TRBD1 agrees at 7 bases. Trimming cost V 6 bases and J 4 bases; bases outside gene matches: 6. Germline V gives CDR1 LNHDA, CDR2 SQIVND (reference sequence). This CDR3 is 14 amino acids long. The CDR3 loop reads CASRDRLRGNTIYF. The CDR3 DNA follows: TGTGCCAGTAGGGACAGGCTGAGAGGAAACACCATATATTTT.

The V and J genes are TRBV28 and TRBJ1-2, with D unclear. The length of the CDR3 is 13 residues. In germline, CDR1 is MDHEN, CDR2 SYDVKM. V lost 8 bases, J lost 6 bases, and 16 bases lay in between. The CDR3 reads CASLPIRYHGYTF. The CDR3 DNA is TGTGCCAGCCTACCAATCAGGTACCATGGCTACACCTTC.

The V and J genes are TRBV12-3 or TRBV12-4 and TRBJ2-1; perhaps TRBD2 as D (6 bases). V lost 3 bases to trimming and J lost 1 base, with 16 bases between them. CDR3 length: 17 residues. The CDR3 protein is CASSFTLDYRSYNEQFF. The CDR3 DNA follows: TGTGCCAGCAGTTTCACGCTGGACTATCGTTCCTACAATGAGCAGTTCTTC.

V is TRBV6-2 or TRBV6-3 and J is TRBJ2-2, with 10 bases lining up with TRBD2. Trimming cost V 2 bases and J 7 bases; bases outside gene matches: 7. Per the germline V gene, CDR1 is MNHEY and CDR2 is SVGEGT. This CDR3 is 16 amino acids long. CDR3 coding DNA: TGTGCCAGCAGTTACGGCCTAGCGGGGGTCCACGGGGAGCTGTTTTTT. Encoded protein: CASSYGLAGVHGELFF.

The rearrangement joins TRBV7-6 to TRBJ2-7, with 9 bases fitting TRBD2. The junction had 1 base not matched to a gene; V was cut back by 5 bases and J by 5 bases. This CDR3 has 12 amino acids. Germline V gene sequence: CDR1 SGHVS, CDR2 FNYEAQ. The CDR3 loop is CASSGGGDEQYF. CDR3 bases: TGTGCCAGCAGCGGCGGGGGGGACGAGCAGTACTTC.

This rearrangement joins TRBV7-2 to TRBJ1-1, with D unclear. The CDR3 runs 14 residues. Per the germline V gene, CDR1 is SGHTA and CDR2 is FQGNSA. Trimming left V 4 bases short and J 10 bases short, with 19 bases between. The CDR3 sequence is CASSSRTSFPGAFF. DNA of the CDR3: TGTGCCAGCAGCTCCAGGACTAGTTTCCCTGGAGCTTTCTTT.

The chain uses TRBV19 and TRBJ1-1; D gene uncertain. The CDR3 sequence is 12 residues long. The V gene lost 5 bases and the J gene lost 11 bases, with 15 bases spanning the gap. Germline V lookup: CDR1 LNHDA, CDR2 SQIVND (reference sequence). Here the CDR3 DNA reads TGTGCCAGTAGTTTCCTGCAAGAGTCTGCTTTCTTT. This encodes CASSFLQESAFF.

This clonotype was counted only a few times. This CDR3 reads CASSSRTSGRLTDTQYF. CDR3 coding DNA: TGTGCCAGCAGCTCTCGGACTAGCGGGAGATTAACAGATACGCAGTATTTT. J is TRBJ2-3 and V is TRBV11-2; TRBD2 aligns across 13 bases. This CDR3 has 17 amino acids. Germline CDR1 and CDR2: SGHAT and FQNNGV. V dropped 4 bases and J dropped 3; count of bases not matched to a gene: 7.

In its sample, this clonotype was seen a few times. V and J are TRBV7-2 and TRBJ2-2; D possibly corresponds to TRBD2 (6 bases). Germline loops: CDR1 SGHTA, CDR2 FQGNSA. The CDR3 length is 13 residues. V lost 5 bases to trimming and J lost 13 bases, with 17 bases between them. CDR3 protein: CASSTLMGGVLFF. The CDR3 DNA is TGTGCCAGCAGCACCCTGATGGGGGGAGTGCTGTTTTTT.

The chain joins TRBV30 to TRBJ1-3; D is unclear. Germline values: CDR1 GTSNPN, CDR2 SVGIG (reference sequence). The CDR3 consists of 12 residues. The V end lost 2 bases, the J end lost 3 bases, and 5 bases lay between the germline ends. In nucleotides, the CDR3 is TGTGCCTGGAGTTATTATGGAAACACCATATATTTT. Its translation is CAWSYYGNTIYF.

J is TRBJ2-7 and V is TRBV7-9, with a tentative D call TRBD2 (5 bases). The CDR3 covers 10 residues. In germline, CDR1 is SEHNR, CDR2 FQNEAQ (reference sequence). Trimming stripped 8 bases from V and 6 bases from J, with 8 bases between. CDR3 bases: TGTGCCAGCGAGGGTCTCGAGCAGTACTTC. Residues: CASEGLEQYF.

V gene TRBV19 combines with J gene TRBJ1-2; no reliable D call. The CDR3 covers 16 residues. Germline CDR1 and CDR2: LNHDA and SQIVND (reference sequence). Trimming left V 5 bases short and J 4 bases short, with 20 bases between. The CDR3 protein is CASSASTDSALYGYTF. The CDR3 nucleotides read TGTGCCAGTAGTGCGTCGACGGATTCGGCCCTCTATGGCTACACCTTC.

The chain employs TRBV7-6 and TRBJ2-5, with TRBD2 matching over 10 bases. V lost 4 bases and J lost 4; bases outside the gene matches: 12. The germline V gene encodes CDR1 SGHVS and CDR2 FNYEAQ. The CDR3 is 17 residues long. CDR3 amino acids: CASSSVRAAGGSETQYF. As DNA, the CDR3 is TGTGCCAGCAGCTCCGTCAGGGCAGCGGGGGGGTCAGAGACCCAGTACTTC.